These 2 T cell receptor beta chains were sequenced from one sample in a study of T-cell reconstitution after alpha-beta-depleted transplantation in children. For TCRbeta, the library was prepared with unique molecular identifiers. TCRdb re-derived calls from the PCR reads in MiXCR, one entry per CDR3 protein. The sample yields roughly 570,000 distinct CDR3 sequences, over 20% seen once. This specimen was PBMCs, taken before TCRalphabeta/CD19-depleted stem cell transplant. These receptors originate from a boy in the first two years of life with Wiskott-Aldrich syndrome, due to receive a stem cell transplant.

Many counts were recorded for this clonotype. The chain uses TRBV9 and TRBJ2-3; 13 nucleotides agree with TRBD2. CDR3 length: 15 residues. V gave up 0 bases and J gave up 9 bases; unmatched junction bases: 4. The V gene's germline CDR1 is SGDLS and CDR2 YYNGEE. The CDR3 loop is CASSVDGTSGTTQYF. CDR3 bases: TGTGCCAGCAGCGTAGATGGGACTAGCGGGACAACGCAGTATTTT.

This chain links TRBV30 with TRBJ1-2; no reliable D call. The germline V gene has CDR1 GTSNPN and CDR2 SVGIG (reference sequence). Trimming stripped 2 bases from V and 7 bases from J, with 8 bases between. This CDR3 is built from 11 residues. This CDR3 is CAWSMQFGYTF. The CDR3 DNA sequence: TGTGCCTGGAGTATGCAGTTTGGCTACACCTTC.